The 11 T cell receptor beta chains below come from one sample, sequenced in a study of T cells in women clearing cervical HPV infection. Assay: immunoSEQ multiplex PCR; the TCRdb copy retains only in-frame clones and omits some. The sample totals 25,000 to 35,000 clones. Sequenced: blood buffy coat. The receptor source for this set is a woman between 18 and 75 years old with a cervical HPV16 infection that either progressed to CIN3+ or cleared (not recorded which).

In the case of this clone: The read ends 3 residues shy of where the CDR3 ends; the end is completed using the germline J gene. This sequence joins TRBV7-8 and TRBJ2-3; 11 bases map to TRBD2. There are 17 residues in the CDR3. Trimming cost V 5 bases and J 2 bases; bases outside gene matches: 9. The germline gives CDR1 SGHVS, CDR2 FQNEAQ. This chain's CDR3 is CASSQGASGGLTDTQYF. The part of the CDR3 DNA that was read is TGTGCCAGCAGCCAAGGGGCTAGCGGGGGGCTCACAGATACG.

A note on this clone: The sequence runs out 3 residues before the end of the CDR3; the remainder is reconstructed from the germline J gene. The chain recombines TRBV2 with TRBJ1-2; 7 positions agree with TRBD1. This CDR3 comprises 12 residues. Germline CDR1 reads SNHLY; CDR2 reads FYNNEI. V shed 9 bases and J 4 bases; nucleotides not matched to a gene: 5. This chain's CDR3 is CASDQGVYGYTF. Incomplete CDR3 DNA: TGTGCCAGTGACCAGGGGGTCTATGGC.

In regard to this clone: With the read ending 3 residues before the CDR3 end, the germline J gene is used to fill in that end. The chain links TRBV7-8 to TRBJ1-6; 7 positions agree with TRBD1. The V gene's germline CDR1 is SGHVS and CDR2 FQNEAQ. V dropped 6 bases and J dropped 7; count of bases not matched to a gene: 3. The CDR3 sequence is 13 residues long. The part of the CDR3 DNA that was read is TGTGCCAGCAGTCCAGGGGGGAATTCACCC. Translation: CASSPGGNSP. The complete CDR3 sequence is CASSPGGNSPLHF.

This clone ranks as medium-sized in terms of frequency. The sequenced CDR3 bases are TGCAGTGCAGCACTAGCGGGAGTAGATACG. It is translated as CSAALAGVDT. The complete CDR3 sequence is CSAALAGVDTQYF. The gene calls are TRBV20-1 and TRBJ2-3, with 11 nucleotides matching TRBD2. The read ends 3 residues shy of where the CDR3 ends; the end is completed using the germline J gene. The CDR3 spans 13 residues. Trimming removed 6 bases from V and 5 bases from J; junction bases left unmatched: 4. Germline V lookup: CDR1 DFQATT, CDR2 SNEGSKA (reference sequence).

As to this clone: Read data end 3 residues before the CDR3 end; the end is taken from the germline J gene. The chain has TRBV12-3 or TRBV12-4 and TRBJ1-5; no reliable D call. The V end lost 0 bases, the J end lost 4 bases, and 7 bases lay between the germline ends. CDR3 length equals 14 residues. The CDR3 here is CASSLAPVNQPQHF. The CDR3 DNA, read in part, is TGTGCCAGCAGTTTAGCGCCAGTGAATCAGCCC.

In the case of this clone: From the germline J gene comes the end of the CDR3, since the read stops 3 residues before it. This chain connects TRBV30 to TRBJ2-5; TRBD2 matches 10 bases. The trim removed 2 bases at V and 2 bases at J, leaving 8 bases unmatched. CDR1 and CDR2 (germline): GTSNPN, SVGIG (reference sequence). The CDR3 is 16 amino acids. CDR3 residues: CAWSFYQRGGQETQYF. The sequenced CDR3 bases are TGTGCCTGGAGTTTCTACCAGCGGGGGGGGCAAGAGACC. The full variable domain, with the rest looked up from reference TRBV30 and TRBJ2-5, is SQTIHQWPATLVQPVGSPLSLECTVEGTSNPNLYWYRQAAGRGLQLLFYSVGIGQISSEVPQNLSASRPQDRQFILSSKKLLLSDSGFYLCAWSFYQRGGQETQYFGPGTRLLVL.

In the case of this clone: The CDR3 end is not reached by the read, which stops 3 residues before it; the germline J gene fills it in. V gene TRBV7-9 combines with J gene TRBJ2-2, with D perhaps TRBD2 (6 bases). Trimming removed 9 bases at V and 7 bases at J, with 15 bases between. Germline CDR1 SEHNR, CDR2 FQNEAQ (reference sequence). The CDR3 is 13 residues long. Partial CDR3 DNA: TGTGCCAGTGCGGGGTCCGGGAGCGGGGAG. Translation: CASAGSGSGE. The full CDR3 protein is CASAGSGSGELFF.

Incomplete CDR3 DNA: TGCGCCAGCAGCTTATACGAGATCGAGCAGGGAGACAATGAG. As protein: CASSLYEIEQGDNE. The whole CDR3 region reads CASSLYEIEQGDNEQFF. This chain connects TRBV5-1 to TRBJ2-1; D assignment may be TRBD1 or TRBD2 (5 bases each). The CDR3 goes on 3 residues after the read ends, and that part is filled in from the germline J gene. V dropped 2 bases and J dropped 5 bases, with 20 bases sitting between them. CDR1 is SGHRS, CDR2 YFSETQ, per germline. CDR3 length: 17 residues.

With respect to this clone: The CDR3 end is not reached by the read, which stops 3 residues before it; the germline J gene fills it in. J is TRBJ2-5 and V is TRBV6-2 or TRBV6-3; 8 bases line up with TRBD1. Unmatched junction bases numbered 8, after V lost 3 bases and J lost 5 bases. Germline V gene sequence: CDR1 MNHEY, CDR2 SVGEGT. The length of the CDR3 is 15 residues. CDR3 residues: CASSYTQGARETQYF. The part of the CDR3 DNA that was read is TGTGCCAGCAGTTATACCCAGGGGGCGCGCGAGACC.

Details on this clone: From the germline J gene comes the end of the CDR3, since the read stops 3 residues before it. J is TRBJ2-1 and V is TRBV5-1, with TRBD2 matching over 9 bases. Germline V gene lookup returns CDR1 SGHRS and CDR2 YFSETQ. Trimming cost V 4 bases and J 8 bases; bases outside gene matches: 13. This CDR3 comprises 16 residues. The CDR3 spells CASSGAGRGGSDEQFF. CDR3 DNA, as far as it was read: TGCGCCAGCAGCGGCGCTGGGCGGGGGGGCTCTGATGAG.

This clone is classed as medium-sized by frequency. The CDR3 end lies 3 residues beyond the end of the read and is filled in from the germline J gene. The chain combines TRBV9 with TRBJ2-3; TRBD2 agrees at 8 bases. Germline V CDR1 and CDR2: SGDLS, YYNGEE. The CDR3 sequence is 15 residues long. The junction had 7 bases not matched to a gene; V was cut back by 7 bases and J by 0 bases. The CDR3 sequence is CASAAGGISTDTQYF. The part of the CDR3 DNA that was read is TGTGCCAGCGCCGCGGGGGGTATTAGCACAGATACG.